This T cell receptor (beta chain) was profiled in a study of blood T cell repertoires in COVID-19. Study in general: Sites in the United States, Italy and Spain provided acute and convalescent COVID-19 samples. The cDNA or gDNA used as material had been derived from T cells, B-cell-depleted T cells, or PBMCs.

Germline-derived CDR1 and CDR2 are SGHDT and YYEEEE. CDR3 length: 13 amino acids. The germline V and J ends were trimmed by 4 bases and 6 bases, with 11 bases remaining between them. Original handling: Reference gene primer amplification gave nucleated cell count estimates. Assay used: immunoSEQ multiplex PCR; TCRdb lists only in-frame clones, some missing. V, J and clone size are taken as reported in that table, and D and trimming were inferred from the DNA itself. The table shows under 40,000 clones, with 80% occurring only once. This clone was counted only a few times. The source of this sequence is a woman aged 65 to 85 with acute or convalescent COVID-19. Sequences were obtained from peripheral blood. V and J are TRBV5-6 and TRBJ1-5, with D perhaps matching TRBD1 (5 bases). CDR3 nucleotides: TGTGCCAGCAGCACAGCAGGGCTTCAGCCCCAGCATTTT. It yields the protein CASSTAGLQPQHF.